This is a list of T cell receptor beta chains from one sample in a study of PD-1 blockade in classical Hodgkin lymphoma. Profiled with immunoSEQ multiplex PCR; TCRdb holds only in-frame clones, not every one. The sample lists 30,000 to 35,000 clones, about 86% occurring once. This specimen was CD4+ T cells from blood, taken before the fourth cycle of nivolumab. The receptors come from a human donor with classical Hodgkin lymphoma. Each CDR3 is given with its conserved first and last residue. The order of the fields is CDR3 DNA, CDR3 protein, V gene, clone size, D gene, J gene. The D gene is left open where the match is weak. Clone size appears in some rows only: once, few, many, or a class for an expanded clone.

cdr3_nt: TGTGCCAGCAGCACAAGCACAGATACGCAGTATTTT
cdr3_aa: CASSTSTDTQYF
v_call: TRBV11-3
clone_size: NA
d_call: NA
j_call: TRBJ2-3

cdr3_nt: TGCAGCGTTGAAGTTGTTAACCGGAACACTGAAGCTTTCTTT
cdr3_aa: CSVEVVNRNTEAFF
v_call: TRBV29-1
clone_size: NA
d_call: NA
j_call: TRBJ1-1

cdr3_nt: TGTGCCAGCAGCTCGCCGGATGCGCTCCCCTACGAGCAGTACTTC
cdr3_aa: CASSSPDALPYEQYF
v_call: TRBV7-2
clone_size: NA
d_call: NA
j_call: TRBJ2-7

cdr3_nt: TGTGCCAGCAGTTTCCAACAGGCTGCCTACGAGCAGTACTTC
cdr3_aa: CASSFQQAAYEQYF
v_call: TRBV28
clone_size: NA
d_call: NA
j_call: TRBJ2-7

cdr3_nt: TGTGCCAGCAGCCAAGTGTTAGGGGTTGGACTACCCCCCGACTCTTACACAGATACGCAGTATTTT
cdr3_aa: CASSQVLGVGLPPDSYTDTQYF
v_call: TRBV4-2
clone_size: NA
d_call: NA
j_call: TRBJ2-3

cdr3_nt: TGCGCCAGCAGCTTGACAGGGGGCCGAGAGACCCAGTACTTC
cdr3_aa: CASSLTGGRETQYF
v_call: TRBV5-1
clone_size: NA
d_call: TRBD1
j_call: TRBJ2-5

cdr3_nt: TGTGCCAGCTCACCCTATTCCCAAGCCTACAATGAGCAGTTCTTC
cdr3_aa: CASSPYSQAYNEQFF
v_call: TRBV18
clone_size: NA
d_call: NA
j_call: TRBJ2-1

cdr3_nt: TGCGCCAGCAGCCAAAGGGAGGGCGTTCTTTCCCAGTACTTC
cdr3_aa: CASSQREGVLSQYF
v_call: TRBV4-3
clone_size: NA
d_call: TRBD2
j_call: TRBJ2-5

cdr3_nt: TGTGCCACCAGCAGAGCAACAGGGTACTTTTCACCCCTCCACTTT
cdr3_aa: CATSRATGYFSPLHF
v_call: TRBV15
clone_size: NA
d_call: NA
j_call: TRBJ1-6

cdr3_nt: TGTGCCAGCAGCTCAGGGTTGGGGTCCTACGAGCAGTACTTC
cdr3_aa: CASSSGLGSYEQYF
v_call: TRBV7-9
clone_size: NA
d_call: NA
j_call: TRBJ2-7

cdr3_nt: TGTGCCAGTACCCTGGGACAGAAGAACACTGAAGCTTTCTTT
cdr3_aa: CASTLGQKNTEAFF
v_call: TRBV19
clone_size: NA
d_call: TRBD1
j_call: TRBJ1-1

cdr3_nt: TGTGCCAGCAGCCCCGGGACAGGGGGAAAGGATAACTATGGCTACACCTTC
cdr3_aa: CASSPGTGGKDNYGYTF
v_call: TRBV7-9
clone_size: NA
d_call: TRBD1
j_call: TRBJ1-2

cdr3_nt: TGTGCCAGCAGTGAACTGAAGAACACCGGGGAGCTGTTTTTT
cdr3_aa: CASSELKNTGELFF
v_call: TRBV2
clone_size: few
d_call: NA
j_call: TRBJ2-2

cdr3_nt: TGTGCCAGCGGTGAAAGGGTTGGCTACACCTTC
cdr3_aa: CASGERVGYTF
v_call: TRBV7-2
clone_size: NA
d_call: NA
j_call: TRBJ1-2

cdr3_nt: TGTGCCAGCAGTGAACCCGGGGGGACTTACGAGCAGTACTTC
cdr3_aa: CASSEPGGTYEQYF
v_call: TRBV6-1
clone_size: NA
d_call: TRBD2
j_call: TRBJ2-7

cdr3_nt: TGTGCCAGCAGCTTAGAGTCAGGGATTAACACAGATACGCAGTATTTT
cdr3_aa: CASSLESGINTDTQYF
v_call: TRBV5-8
clone_size: NA
d_call: NA
j_call: TRBJ2-3

cdr3_nt: TGTGCCAGCACCCCGGGACTACTACGAAGCACAGATACGCAGTATTTT
cdr3_aa: CASTPGLLRSTDTQYF
v_call: TRBV28
clone_size: NA
d_call: TRBD2
j_call: TRBJ2-3

cdr3_nt: TGTGCCACCAGCAGGGACAGGGGGGCGGGGGAGCAGTACTTC
cdr3_aa: CATSRDRGAGEQYF
v_call: TRBV15
clone_size: NA
d_call: TRBD1
j_call: TRBJ2-7

cdr3_nt: TGCGCCAGCAGCTTGCCCGATGATACGCAGTATTTT
cdr3_aa: CASSLPDDTQYF
v_call: TRBV5-1
clone_size: NA
d_call: NA
j_call: TRBJ2-3

cdr3_nt: TGTGCCAGCAGCTTAGGGGACGCCAGACCCTACGAGCAGTACTTC
cdr3_aa: CASSLGDARPYEQYF
v_call: TRBV7-6
clone_size: NA
d_call: NA
j_call: TRBJ2-7

cdr3_nt: TGTGCCAGTAGTATAGATGGTGGATTGGTGTCCCGCGGTCAGCCCCAGCATTTT
cdr3_aa: CASSIDGGLVSRGQPQHF
v_call: TRBV19
clone_size: NA
d_call: NA
j_call: TRBJ1-5

cdr3_nt: TGTGCCTGGAGTAAGCGGGGGGGCCGCTACGAGCAGTACTTC
cdr3_aa: CAWSKRGGRYEQYF
v_call: TRBV30
clone_size: NA
d_call: TRBD2
j_call: TRBJ2-7

cdr3_nt: TGTGCCAGCTCGAACAGTGCAACTAATGAAAAACTGTTTTTT
cdr3_aa: CASSNSATNEKLFF
v_call: TRBV28
clone_size: NA
d_call: NA
j_call: TRBJ1-4

cdr3_nt: TGTGCCAGCAGCTTGGGTGGCGTCTGGGAGGGACAGCCCCAGCATTTT
cdr3_aa: CASSLGGVWEGQPQHF
v_call: TRBV5-6
clone_size: NA
d_call: NA
j_call: TRBJ1-5

cdr3_nt: TGCAGCGTCGGACAGCTAGATCAGCCCCAGCATTTT
cdr3_aa: CSVGQLDQPQHF
v_call: TRBV29-1
clone_size: few
d_call: NA
j_call: TRBJ1-5

cdr3_nt: TGTGCCATCAGTGTTTCCGGGACTTACGAGCAGTACTTC
cdr3_aa: CAISVSGTYEQYF
v_call: TRBV10-3
clone_size: NA
d_call: NA
j_call: TRBJ2-7

cdr3_nt: TGCAGCGTTGATGGGCCCTCTGGGGCCAACGTCCTGACTTTC
cdr3_aa: CSVDGPSGANVLTF
v_call: TRBV29-1
clone_size: NA
d_call: NA
j_call: TRBJ2-6

cdr3_nt: TGTGCCACCGAAACCCTAAGGAGTACTGAAGCTTTCTTT
cdr3_aa: CATETLRSTEAFF
v_call: TRBV28
clone_size: NA
d_call: NA
j_call: TRBJ1-1

cdr3_nt: TGCAGCGTTGAAACGGCGGGCACAGATACGCAGTATTTT
cdr3_aa: CSVETAGTDTQYF
v_call: TRBV29-1
clone_size: once
d_call: NA
j_call: TRBJ2-3

cdr3_nt: TGTGCCAGCTCATTGATGGAGAGCTCTGGGGCCAACGTCCTGACTTTC
cdr3_aa: CASSLMESSGANVLTF
v_call: TRBV18
clone_size: NA
d_call: NA
j_call: TRBJ2-6

cdr3_nt: TGCGCCAGCAGCCAAGGTCCACGGGGCAACACAGATACGCAGTATTTT
cdr3_aa: CASSQGPRGNTDTQYF
v_call: TRBV4-3
clone_size: NA
d_call: NA
j_call: TRBJ2-3

cdr3_nt: TGTGCCAGCAGTTCATTCCGGGACGGCTACAATCAGCCCCAGCATTTT
cdr3_aa: CASSSFRDGYNQPQHF
v_call: TRBV27
clone_size: NA
d_call: NA
j_call: TRBJ1-5

cdr3_nt: TGTGCCAGCAGCTTAGGTATAGCGGGAGAGACCCAGTACTTC
cdr3_aa: CASSLGIAGETQYF
v_call: TRBV11-2
clone_size: NA
d_call: TRBD2
j_call: TRBJ2-5

cdr3_nt: TGTGCCTGGAGTAGCATTTACGAGCAGTACTTC
cdr3_aa: CAWSSIYEQYF
v_call: TRBV30
clone_size: NA
d_call: NA
j_call: TRBJ2-7

cdr3_nt: TGCGCCAGCAGCTTGGAGGGGACAGGGGACAATGAGCAGTTCTTC
cdr3_aa: CASSLEGTGDNEQFF
v_call: TRBV5-1
clone_size: NA
d_call: TRBD1
j_call: TRBJ2-1

cdr3_nt: TGTGCCAGCTCCCTACAGGGGATAGTCTCTGGAAACACCATATATTTT
cdr3_aa: CASSLQGIVSGNTIYF
v_call: TRBV18
clone_size: few
d_call: TRBD1
j_call: TRBJ1-3

cdr3_nt: TGTGCCAGCAGTGACGGAAACAGAGGCTCACCCCTCCACTTT
cdr3_aa: CASSDGNRGSPLHF
v_call: TRBV6-4
clone_size: once
d_call: NA
j_call: TRBJ1-6

cdr3_nt: TGTGCCAGCTCCCTCGGGACAGGAGAAACCTACGAGCAGTACTTC
cdr3_aa: CASSLGTGETYEQYF
v_call: TRBV18
clone_size: NA
d_call: TRBD1
j_call: TRBJ2-7

cdr3_nt: TGTGCCAGCAGCCGCCCGCCGGGAAGCGGTTACACCGGGGAGCTGTTTTTT
cdr3_aa: CASSRPPGSGYTGELFF
v_call: TRBV14
clone_size: few
d_call: NA
j_call: TRBJ2-2

cdr3_nt: TGTGCCATCAGTGGCGTAACGGGAGGGCTCCTCCACTTT
cdr3_aa: CAISGVTGGLLHF
v_call: TRBV10-3
clone_size: NA
d_call: NA
j_call: TRBJ1-6

cdr3_nt: TGCGCCAGCAGCAAGAGACTAGAGGGGAGGACCGGGGAGCTGTTTTTT
cdr3_aa: CASSKRLEGRTGELFF
v_call: TRBV5-1
clone_size: once
d_call: NA
j_call: TRBJ2-2

cdr3_nt: TGTGCCAGCAGTTTAAACTACCGACAGGGGGGAAGCTACACCTTC
cdr3_aa: CASSLNYRQGGSYTF
v_call: TRBV28
clone_size: NA
d_call: TRBD1
j_call: TRBJ1-2

cdr3_nt: TGTGCCAGCAGCTTAGGACAGGGAAAATGGGAGACCCAGTACTTC
cdr3_aa: CASSLGQGKWETQYF
v_call: TRBV7-2
clone_size: once
d_call: TRBD1
j_call: TRBJ2-5

cdr3_nt: TGTGCCAGCACAGACGGGGGTAGCGGAGAGACCCAGTACTTC
cdr3_aa: CASTDGGSGETQYF
v_call: TRBV2
clone_size: NA
d_call: NA
j_call: TRBJ2-5

cdr3_nt: TGTGCCAGCAGCTTAGCGTTTGACTATGGCTACACCTTC
cdr3_aa: CASSLAFDYGYTF
v_call: TRBV7-9
clone_size: NA
d_call: NA
j_call: TRBJ1-2

cdr3_nt: TGTGCCAGCAGCTTTCCTTACCCCGCTGGGGCCAACGTCCTGACTTTC
cdr3_aa: CASSFPYPAGANVLTF
v_call: TRBV11-2
clone_size: NA
d_call: NA
j_call: TRBJ2-6

cdr3_nt: TGTGCCAGCAGCTACCAAAACGACAGATATAGCAATCAGCCCCAGCATTTT
cdr3_aa: CASSYQNDRYSNQPQHF
v_call: TRBV13
clone_size: NA
d_call: NA
j_call: TRBJ1-5

cdr3_nt: TGCGCCAGCAGCCTGGCTAGCGGGGAATACAATGAGCAGTTCTTC
cdr3_aa: CASSLASGEYNEQFF
v_call: TRBV5-1
clone_size: NA
d_call: TRBD2
j_call: TRBJ2-1

cdr3_nt: TGTGCCAGAAGCTTGTTGGGACAGGGGTTCTACGAGCAGTACTTC
cdr3_aa: CARSLLGQGFYEQYF
v_call: TRBV5-3
clone_size: few
d_call: TRBD1
j_call: TRBJ2-7

cdr3_nt: TGTGCCATCAGTGAGTCGGCAGGGGGCGGTGGCTACACCTTC
cdr3_aa: CAISESAGGGGYTF
v_call: TRBV10-3
clone_size: NA
d_call: TRBD1
j_call: TRBJ1-2

cdr3_nt: TGTGCCAGCAGCGGTAGGGGGCTTAATCAGCCCCAGCATTTT
cdr3_aa: CASSGRGLNQPQHF
v_call: TRBV6-5
clone_size: NA
d_call: TRBD1
j_call: TRBJ1-5

cdr3_nt: TGTGCCAGCAGCTTTCCGCGGGGGTGGTCCTACAATGAGCAGTTCTTC
cdr3_aa: CASSFPRGWSYNEQFF
v_call: TRBV7-9
clone_size: NA
d_call: TRBD2
j_call: TRBJ2-1

cdr3_nt: TGTGCCAGCAGTTATCAGGGTTCGCTCACAGATACGCAGTATTTT
cdr3_aa: CASSYQGSLTDTQYF
v_call: TRBV6-5
clone_size: once
d_call: NA
j_call: TRBJ2-3

cdr3_nt: TGTGCCAGCAGCCAAAGGAAGGGTGGAGGCTACACCTTC
cdr3_aa: CASSQRKGGGYTF
v_call: TRBV14
clone_size: NA
d_call: NA
j_call: TRBJ1-2

cdr3_nt: TGTGCCAGCAGTTCCTCCCGGACAGGCACAGATACGCAGTATTTT
cdr3_aa: CASSSSRTGTDTQYF
v_call: TRBV6-5
clone_size: NA
d_call: NA
j_call: TRBJ2-3

cdr3_nt: TGTGCCAGTCGTTGGGGGACTTATGGCTACACCTTC
cdr3_aa: CASRWGTYGYTF
v_call: TRBV19
clone_size: NA
d_call: NA
j_call: TRBJ1-2